These 3 T cell receptor beta chains came from one sample sequenced in a study of T cell responses to AZD1222 COVID-19 vaccine. The assay was immunoSEQ multiplex PCR, and TCRdb's table has in-frame clones only and misses some. The repertoire includes 150,000 to 180,000 clones, roughly nine tenths of them detected once, and 5.5% sits in the top ten. Sequenced material: peripheral blood, taken on day 0 of MenACWY control vaccination. These receptors originate from an adult in good health.

The gene calls are TRBV4-2 and TRBJ1-1; D not certain. The V gene's germline CDR1 is LGHNA and CDR2 YNFKEQ. The CDR3 extends over 15 amino acids. Trimming removed 4 bases from V and 2 bases from J, with 14 bases in between. CDR3 DNA sequence: TGTGCCAGCAGCCCCCAGACATGGGGTAACACTGAAGCTTTCTTT. It is translated as CASSPQTWGNTEAFF.

The chain combines TRBV5-1 with TRBJ2-5; D is undetermined. V lost 4 bases to trimming and J lost 5 bases, with 9 bases between them. CDR3 size: 12 residues. CDR1 SGHRS and CDR2 YFSETQ come from the germline V gene. The DNA for the CDR3 is TGCGCCAGCAGCCCAGATTCGGAGACCCAGTACTTC. It specifies CASSPDSETQYF.

The chain carries TRBV3-1 (or the pseudogene TRBV3-2) and TRBJ1-6; tentatively, D is TRBD1 (5 bases). Germline CDR1 LGHDT, CDR2 YNNKEL (reference sequence). V lost 1 base and J 4 bases, leaving 17 bases between the germline ends. The CDR3 is 18 residues long. The CDR3 protein is CASSQGTRAGGYNSPLHF. DNA of the CDR3: TGTGCCAGCAGCCAAGGTACCAGGGCTGGGGGTTATAATTCACCCCTCCACTTT.